The clone carrying this T cell receptor beta chain was seen a handful of times. Its target is unknown. The sample belongs to a study of T cells after yellow fever vaccination. Study-wide points: Booster samples showed a return of most primary-vaccination clones (roughly 95% CD4, approximately 90% CD8).

V gave up 0 bases and J gave up 3 bases, with 11 bases separating them. The CDR3 loop spans 15 amino acids. CDR1 is MGHRA, CDR2 YSYEKL, per germline. TCRdb re-analysed the 5' RACE reads in MiXCR, keeping a single row per CDR3 protein. Here the sample spans some 150,000 distinct CDR3 sequences, more than 9.5% being singletons. The origin of this receptor is a man aged 18-30 years who received the YFV17D yellow fever vaccine. The source was CD8+ T cells sorted from PBMCs, collected 15 days after the yellow fever booster vaccination. The chain has TRBV4-1 and TRBJ2-5, with D tentatively TRBD1 or TRBD2 (6 bases each). The DNA for the CDR3 is TGCGCCAGCAGCCAAGAAAGAAGGGGGGAAGAGACCCAGTACTTC. Its protein is CASSQERRGEETQYF.